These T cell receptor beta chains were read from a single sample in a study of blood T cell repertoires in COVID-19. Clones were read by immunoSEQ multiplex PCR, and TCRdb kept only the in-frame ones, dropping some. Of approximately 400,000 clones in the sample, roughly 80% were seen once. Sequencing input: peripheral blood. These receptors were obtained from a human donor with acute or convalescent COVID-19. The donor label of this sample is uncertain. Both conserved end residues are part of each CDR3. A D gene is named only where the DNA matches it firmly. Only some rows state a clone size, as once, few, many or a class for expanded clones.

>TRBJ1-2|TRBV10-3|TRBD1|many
TGTGCCATCACCCCACAGGGGAACTATGGCTACACCTTC
CAITPQGNYGYTF
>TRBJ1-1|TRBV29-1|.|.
TGCAGCGCGACTACAGGGTTCGTGGACACTGAAGCTTTCTTT
CSATTGFVDTEAFF
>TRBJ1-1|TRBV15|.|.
TGTGCCACCAGCAGAGGATTGGACAGGAACACTGAAGCTTTCTTT
CATSRGLDRNTEAFF
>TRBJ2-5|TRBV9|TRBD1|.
TGTGCCAGCAGCGCCCGACAGGGGCACTTAGAGACCCAGTACTTC
CASSARQGHLETQYF
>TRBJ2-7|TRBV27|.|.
TGTGCCAGCACCCAATACAACTACGAGCAGTACTTC
CASTQYNYEQYF
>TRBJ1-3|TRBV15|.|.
TGTGCCACCAGCAGAGATTACTCTGGAAACACCATATATTTT
CATSRDYSGNTIYF
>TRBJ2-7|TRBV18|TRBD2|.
TGTGCCAGCTCCCCGGCTAGCGGGAGCTCCTACGAGCAGTACTTC
CASSPASGSSYEQYF
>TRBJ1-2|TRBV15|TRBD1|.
TGTGCCACCAGCAGAGATGGAGGGGGCGGTTTTGGCTACACCTTC
CATSRDGGGGFGYTF
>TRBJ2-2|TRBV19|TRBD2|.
TGTGCCAGTAGGAGCGGGAGTTTGATAGACACCGGGGAGCTGTTTTTT
CASRSGSLIDTGELFF
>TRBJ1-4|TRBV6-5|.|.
TGTGCCAGCAGTTCCCGCGTTAATGAAAAACTGTTTTTT
CASSSRVNEKLFF
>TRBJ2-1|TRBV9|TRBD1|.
TGTGCCAGCAGCGCTCCGGGACAGCGGAATGAGCAGTTCTTC
CASSAPGQRNEQFF
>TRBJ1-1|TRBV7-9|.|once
TGTGCCAGCAGTCAGGGTAATCGGTACACTGAAGCTTTCTTT
CASSQGNRYTEAFF
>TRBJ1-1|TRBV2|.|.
TGTGCCAGCAGTGAAGGGCAGTACACTGAAGCTTTCTTT
CASSEGQYTEAFF
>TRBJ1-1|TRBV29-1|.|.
TGCAGCGGAAGGAGGGCCACTGAAGCTTTCTTT
CSGRRATEAFF
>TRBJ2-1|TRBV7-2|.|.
TGTGCCAGCAGCCCCACAAGAGGATACAATGAGCAGTTCTTC
CASSPTRGYNEQFF
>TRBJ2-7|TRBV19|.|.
TGTGCCAGTAGGTCTAGCGACAACTACGAGCAGTACTTC
CASRSSDNYEQYF
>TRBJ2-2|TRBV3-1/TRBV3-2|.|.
TGTGCCAGCAGCCGGGAGCCCGACACCGGGGAGCTGTTTTTT
CASSREPDTGELFF
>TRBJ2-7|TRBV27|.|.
TGTGCCAGCAGTTTCCAGAGACAGTCCTACGAGCAGTACTTC
CASSFQRQSYEQYF
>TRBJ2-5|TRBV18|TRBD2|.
TGTGCCAGCTCACCTGAAGGACTAGCGGGAGTGGGGACCCAGTACTTC
CASSPEGLAGVGTQYF
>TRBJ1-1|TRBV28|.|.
TGTGCCAGCAGTTTGGGCGGGGTGAACACTGAAGCTTTCTTT
CASSLGGVNTEAFF
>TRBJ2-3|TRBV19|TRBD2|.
TGTGCCAGTAGTCTCCGACTAGCGGGTGTAGATACGCAGTATTTT
CASSLRLAGVDTQYF
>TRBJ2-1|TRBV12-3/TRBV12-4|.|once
TGTGCCAGCAGTTTAAGTCGTCAGGGGAAGCAGTTCTTC
CASSLSRQGKQFF
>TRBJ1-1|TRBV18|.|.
TGTGCCAGCTCACCAGCTAGACAGGCTGAAGCTTTCTTT
CASSPARQAEAFF
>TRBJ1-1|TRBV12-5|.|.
TGTGCTAGTGGTTTGCTCGGGGTTAGGGCTTTCTTT
CASGLLGVRAFF
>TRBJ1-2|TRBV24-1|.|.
TGTGCCACCAGTGATTTCCCCAAAGACAGGCACTATGGCTACACCTTC
CATSDFPKDRHYGYTF
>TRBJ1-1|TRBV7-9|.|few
TGTGCCAGCAGCAATCACGGGGTGGGAGAAGCTTTCTTT
CASSNHGVGEAFF
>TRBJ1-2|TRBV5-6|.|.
TGTGCCAGCAGCTCCCCCGGGTTAGCTAACTATGGCTACACCTTC
CASSSPGLANYGYTF
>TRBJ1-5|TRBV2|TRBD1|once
TGTGCCAGCAGTGTGCTCACCGGGACAGGGGGATCAGGACGAAATCAGCCCCAGCATTTT
CASSVLTGTGGSGRNQPQHF
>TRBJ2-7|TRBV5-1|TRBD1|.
TGCGCCAGCAGCTTCAGAACGGGACAGGTCGACTACGAGCAGTACTTC
CASSFRTGQVDYEQYF
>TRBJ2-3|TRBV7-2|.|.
TGTGCCAGCAGCTCGGCCTTTGGCGGGGCTAGCACAGATACGCAGTATTTT
CASSSAFGGASTDTQYF
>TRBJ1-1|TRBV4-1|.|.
TGCGCCAGCCGACACGACAGACTCACTGAAGCTTTCTTT
CASRHDRLTEAFF
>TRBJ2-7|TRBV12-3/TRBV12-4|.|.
TGTGCCAGCAGTTTCCGGACAGTTTACGAGCAGTACTTC
CASSFRTVYEQYF
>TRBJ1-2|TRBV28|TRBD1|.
TGTGCCAGCAGTACCGGGACAGGGGTCTATGGCTACACCTTC
CASSTGTGVYGYTF
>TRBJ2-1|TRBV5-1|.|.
TGCGCCAGCAGCAAAAACTCACAGGGCGCCTACAATGAGCAGTTCTTC
CASSKNSQGAYNEQFF
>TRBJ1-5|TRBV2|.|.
TGTGCCAGCAGCACAGGGTTTAGCAATCAGCCCCAGCATTTT
CASSTGFSNQPQHF
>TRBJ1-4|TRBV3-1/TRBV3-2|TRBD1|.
TGTGCCAGCAGCCCCCGGACAGGGGGATTGGATGAAAAACTGTTTTTT
CASSPRTGGLDEKLFF
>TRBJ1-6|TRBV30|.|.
TGTGCCTGGAGTGTGTCAGGGAACAATTCACCCCTCCACTTT
CAWSVSGNNSPLHF
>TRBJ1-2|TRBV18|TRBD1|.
TGTGCCAGCTCACCAAGGGGACAGGGCCCTAAGTATGGAGGGCTCTACTATGGCTACACCTTC
CASSPRGQGPKYGGLYYGYTF
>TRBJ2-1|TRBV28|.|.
TGTGCCAGCAGGCTGGGAGGGGACAGGTACAATGAGCAGTTCTTC
CASRLGGDRYNEQFF
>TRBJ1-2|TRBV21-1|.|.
TGTGCCAGCCGAAAGCCTACGGAGGATTTCTATGGCTACACCTTC
CASRKPTEDFYGYTF
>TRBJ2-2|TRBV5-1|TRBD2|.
TGCGCCAGCAGCTTTCCGGGACTAGCGGGAGTCAACGGGGAGCTGTTTTTT
CASSFPGLAGVNGELFF
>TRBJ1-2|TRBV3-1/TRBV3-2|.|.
TGTGCCAGCAGCCCTATTGCTACGTATGGCTACACCTTC
CASSPIATYGYTF
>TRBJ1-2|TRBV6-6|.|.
TGTGCCAGCAGCCGGGGGGGGAGTTTGGACTATGGCTACACCTTC
CASSRGGSLDYGYTF
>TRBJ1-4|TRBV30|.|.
TGTGCCTGGAGTCGGGGAAAATGGCTGTTTTTT
CAWSRGKWLFF
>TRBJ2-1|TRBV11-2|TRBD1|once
TGTGCCAGCAGCCAAGACAGGGGTTCCTACAATGAGCAGTTCTTC
CASSQDRGSYNEQFF
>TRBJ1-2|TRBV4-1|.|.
TGCGCCAGCAGCCTCTCCGTCCGAGGATTAAGTGGCTACACCTTC
CASSLSVRGLSGYTF
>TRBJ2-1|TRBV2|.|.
TGTGCCACCAGCAGGAGGAATGAGCAGTTCTTC
CATSRRNEQFF
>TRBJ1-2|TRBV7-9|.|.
TGTGCCAGCAGCTTAACACAGGGTAACTATGGCTACACCTTC
CASSLTQGNYGYTF